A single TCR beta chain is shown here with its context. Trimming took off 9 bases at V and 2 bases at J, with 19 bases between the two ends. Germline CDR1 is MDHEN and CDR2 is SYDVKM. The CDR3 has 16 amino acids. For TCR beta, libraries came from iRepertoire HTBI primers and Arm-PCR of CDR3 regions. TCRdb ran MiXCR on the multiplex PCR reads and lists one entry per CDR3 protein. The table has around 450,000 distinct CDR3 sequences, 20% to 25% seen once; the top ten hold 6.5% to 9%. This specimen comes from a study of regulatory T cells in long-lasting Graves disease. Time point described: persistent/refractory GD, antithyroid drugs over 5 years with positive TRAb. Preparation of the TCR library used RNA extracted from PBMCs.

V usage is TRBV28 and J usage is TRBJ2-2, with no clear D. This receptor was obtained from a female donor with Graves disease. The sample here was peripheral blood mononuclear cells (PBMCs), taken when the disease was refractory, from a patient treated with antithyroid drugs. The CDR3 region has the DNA TGTGCCAGTCCCCCGCGGCCCCACCCTAACACCGGGGAGCTGTTTTTT. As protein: CASPPRPHPNTGELFF.